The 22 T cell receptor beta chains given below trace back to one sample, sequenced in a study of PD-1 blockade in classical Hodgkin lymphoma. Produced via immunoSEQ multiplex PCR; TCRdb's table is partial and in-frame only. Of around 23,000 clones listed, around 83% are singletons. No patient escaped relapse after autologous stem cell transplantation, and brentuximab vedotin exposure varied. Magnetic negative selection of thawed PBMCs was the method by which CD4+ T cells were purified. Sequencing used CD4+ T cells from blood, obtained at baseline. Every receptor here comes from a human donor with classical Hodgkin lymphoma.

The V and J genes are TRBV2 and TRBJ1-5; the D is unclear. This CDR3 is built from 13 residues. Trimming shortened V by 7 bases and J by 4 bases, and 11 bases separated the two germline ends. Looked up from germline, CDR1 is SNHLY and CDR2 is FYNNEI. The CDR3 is CASTAGENQPQHF. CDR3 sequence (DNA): TGTGCCAGCACGGCGGGAGAGAATCAGCCCCAGCATTTT.

This chain's CDR3 is CASSEGTGLNTEAFF. CDR3 DNA sequence: TGTGCCAGCAGTGAGGGGACAGGTCTGAACACTGAAGCTTTCTTT. This chain links TRBV6-1 with TRBJ1-1; 8 bases fit TRBD1. Trimming cost V 3 bases and J 0 bases; bases outside gene matches: 3. CDR1 is MNHNS, CDR2 SASEGT, per germline. There are 15 residues in the CDR3.

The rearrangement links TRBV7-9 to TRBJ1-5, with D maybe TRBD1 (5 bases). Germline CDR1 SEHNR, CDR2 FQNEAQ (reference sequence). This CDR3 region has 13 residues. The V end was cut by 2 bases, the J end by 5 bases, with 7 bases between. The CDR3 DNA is TGTGCCAGCAGCTTATGGGGGGATCAGCCCCAGCATTTT. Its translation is CASSLWGDQPQHF.

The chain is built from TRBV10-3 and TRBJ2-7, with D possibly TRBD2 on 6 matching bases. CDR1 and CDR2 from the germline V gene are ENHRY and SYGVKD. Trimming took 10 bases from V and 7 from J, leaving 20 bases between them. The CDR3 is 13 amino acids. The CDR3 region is CATIGTGRGEQYF. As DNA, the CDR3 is TGTGCCACCATCGGGACTGGGAGAGGGGAGCAGTACTTC.

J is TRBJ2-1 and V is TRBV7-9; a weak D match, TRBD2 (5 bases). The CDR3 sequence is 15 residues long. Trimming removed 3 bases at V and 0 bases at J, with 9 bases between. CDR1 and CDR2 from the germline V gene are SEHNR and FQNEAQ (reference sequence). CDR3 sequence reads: CASSFLGSSYNEQFF. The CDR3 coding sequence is TGTGCCAGCAGCTTTCTTGGGAGCTCCTACAATGAGCAGTTCTTC.

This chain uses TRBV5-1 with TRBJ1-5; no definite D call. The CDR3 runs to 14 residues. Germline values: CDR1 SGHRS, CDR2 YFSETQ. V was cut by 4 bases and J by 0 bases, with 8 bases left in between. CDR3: CASSDGYSNQPQHF. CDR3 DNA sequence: TGCGCCAGCAGCGATGGATATAGCAATCAGCCCCAGCATTTT. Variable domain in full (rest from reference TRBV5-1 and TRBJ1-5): KAGVTQTPRYLIKTRGQQVTLSCSPISGHRSVSWYQQTPGQGLQFLFEYFSETQRNKGNFPGRFSGRQFSNSRSEMNVSTLELGDSALYLCASSDGYSNQPQHFGDGTRLSIL.

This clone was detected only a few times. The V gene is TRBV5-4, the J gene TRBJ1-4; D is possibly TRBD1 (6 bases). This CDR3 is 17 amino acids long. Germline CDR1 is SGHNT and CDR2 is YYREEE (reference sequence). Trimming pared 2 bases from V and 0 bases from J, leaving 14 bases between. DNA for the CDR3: TGTGCCAGCAGCTTCGGGAGGGGGACTACAACTAATGAAAAACTGTTTTTT. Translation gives CASSFGRGTTTNEKLFF.

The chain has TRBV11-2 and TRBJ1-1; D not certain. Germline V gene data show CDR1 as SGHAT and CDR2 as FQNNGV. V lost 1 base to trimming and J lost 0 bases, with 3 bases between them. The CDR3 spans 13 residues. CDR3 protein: CASSLGVNTEAFF. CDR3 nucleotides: TGTGCCAGCAGCTTAGGGGTGAACACTGAAGCTTTCTTT.

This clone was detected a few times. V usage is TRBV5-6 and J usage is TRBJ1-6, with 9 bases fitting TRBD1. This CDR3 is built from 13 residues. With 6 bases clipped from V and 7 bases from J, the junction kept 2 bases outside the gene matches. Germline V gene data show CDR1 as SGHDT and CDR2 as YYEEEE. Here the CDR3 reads CASKGQGNSPLHF. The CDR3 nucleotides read TGTGCCAGCAAGGGACAGGGCAATTCACCCCTCCACTTT.

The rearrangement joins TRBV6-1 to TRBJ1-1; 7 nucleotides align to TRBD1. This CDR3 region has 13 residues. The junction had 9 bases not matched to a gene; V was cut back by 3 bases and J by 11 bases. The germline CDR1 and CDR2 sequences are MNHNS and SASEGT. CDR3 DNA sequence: TGTGCCAGCAGTGACGGGACAGCCTACGACGCTTTCTTT. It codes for CASSDGTAYDAFF.

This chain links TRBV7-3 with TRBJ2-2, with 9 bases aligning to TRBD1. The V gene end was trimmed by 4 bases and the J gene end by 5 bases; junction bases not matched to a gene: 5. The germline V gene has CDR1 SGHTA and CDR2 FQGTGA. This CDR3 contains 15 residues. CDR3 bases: TGTGCCAGCAGCTCCGGACAGGGGTTAACCGGGGAGCTGTTTTTT. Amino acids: CASSSGQGLTGELFF. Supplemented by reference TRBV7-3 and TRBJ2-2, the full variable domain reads GAGVSQTPSNKVTEKGKYVELRCDPISGHTALYWYRQSLGQGPEFLIYFQGTGAADDSGLPNDRFFAVRPEGSVSTLKIQRTERGDSAVYLCASSSGQGLTGELFFGEGSRLTVL.

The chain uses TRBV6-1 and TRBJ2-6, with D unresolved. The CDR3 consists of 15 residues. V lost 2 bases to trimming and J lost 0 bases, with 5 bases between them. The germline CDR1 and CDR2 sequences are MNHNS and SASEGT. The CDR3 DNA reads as TGTGCCAGCAGTGAATCGGGCTCTGGGGCCAACGTCCTGACTTTC. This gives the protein CASSESGSGANVLTF.

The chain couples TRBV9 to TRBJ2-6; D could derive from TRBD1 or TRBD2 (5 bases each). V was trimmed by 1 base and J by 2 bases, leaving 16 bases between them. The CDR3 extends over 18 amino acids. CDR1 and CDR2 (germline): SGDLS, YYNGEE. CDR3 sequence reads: CASSVSGGPLAGANVLTF. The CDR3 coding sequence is TGTGCCAGCAGCGTATCTGGGGGACCCTTGGCTGGGGCCAACGTCCTGACTTTC.

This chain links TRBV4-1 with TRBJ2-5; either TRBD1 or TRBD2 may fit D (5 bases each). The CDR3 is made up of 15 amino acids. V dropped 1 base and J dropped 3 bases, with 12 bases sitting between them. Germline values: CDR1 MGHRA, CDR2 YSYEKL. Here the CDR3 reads CASSQAGLEEETQYF. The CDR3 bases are TGCGCCAGCAGCCAAGCGGGGCTGGAAGAAGAGACCCAGTACTTC.

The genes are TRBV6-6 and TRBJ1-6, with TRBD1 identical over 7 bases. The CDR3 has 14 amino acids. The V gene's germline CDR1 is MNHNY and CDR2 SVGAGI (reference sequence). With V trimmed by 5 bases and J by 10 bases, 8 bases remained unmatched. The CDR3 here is CASSIGGGYSPLHF. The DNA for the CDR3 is TGTGCCAGCAGTATAGGGGGCGGGTACTCACCCCTCCACTTT.

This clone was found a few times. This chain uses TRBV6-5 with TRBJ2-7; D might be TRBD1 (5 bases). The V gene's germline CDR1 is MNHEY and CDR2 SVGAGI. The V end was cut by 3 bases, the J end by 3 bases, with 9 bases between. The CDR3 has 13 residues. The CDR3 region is CASSYPGRYEQYF. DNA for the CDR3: TGTGCCAGCAGTTATCCAGGGCGCTACGAGCAGTACTTC.

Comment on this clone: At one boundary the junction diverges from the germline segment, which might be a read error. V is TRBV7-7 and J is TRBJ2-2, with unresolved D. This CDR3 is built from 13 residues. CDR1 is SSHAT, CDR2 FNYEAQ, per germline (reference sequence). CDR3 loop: CASSQRVAGELFF. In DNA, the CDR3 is TGTGCTAGCAGCCAAAGGGTCGCCGGGGAGCTGTTTTTT.

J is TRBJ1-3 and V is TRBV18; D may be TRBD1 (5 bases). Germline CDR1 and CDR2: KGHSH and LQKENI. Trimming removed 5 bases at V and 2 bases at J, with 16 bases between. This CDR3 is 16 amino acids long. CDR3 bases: TGTGCCAGCTCAAAAAGTGGGGACGGTCCTGGAAACACCATATATTTT. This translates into CASSKSGDGPGNTIYF.

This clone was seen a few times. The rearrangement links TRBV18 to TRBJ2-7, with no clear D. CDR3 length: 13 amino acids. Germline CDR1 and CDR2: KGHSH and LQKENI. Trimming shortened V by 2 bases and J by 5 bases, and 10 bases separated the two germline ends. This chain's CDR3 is CASSPGLGDEQYF. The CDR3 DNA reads TGTGCCAGCTCACCAGGGCTCGGCGACGAGCAGTACTTC.

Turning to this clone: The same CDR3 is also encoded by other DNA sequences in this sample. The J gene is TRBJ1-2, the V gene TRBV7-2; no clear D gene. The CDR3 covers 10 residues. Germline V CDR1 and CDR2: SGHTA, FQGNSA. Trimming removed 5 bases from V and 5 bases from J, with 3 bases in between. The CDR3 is CASSQYGYTF. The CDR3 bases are TGTGCCAGCAGCCAATATGGCTACACCTTC.

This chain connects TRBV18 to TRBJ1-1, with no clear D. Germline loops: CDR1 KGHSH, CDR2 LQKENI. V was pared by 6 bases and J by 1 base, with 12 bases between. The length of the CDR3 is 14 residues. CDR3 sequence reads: CASSAIGSNTEAFF. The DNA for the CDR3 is TGTGCCAGCTCGGCTATTGGATCGAACACTGAAGCTTTCTTT.

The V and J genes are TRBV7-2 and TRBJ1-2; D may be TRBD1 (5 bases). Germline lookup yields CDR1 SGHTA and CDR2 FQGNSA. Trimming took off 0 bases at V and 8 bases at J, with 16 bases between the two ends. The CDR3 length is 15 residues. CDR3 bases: TGTGCCAGCAGCTTAGCGGCTCCGGGGCTGCGAGGCTACACCTTC. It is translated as CASSLAAPGLRGYTF. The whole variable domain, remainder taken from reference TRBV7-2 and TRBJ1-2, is GAGVSQSPSNKVTEKGKDVELRCDPISGHTALYWYRQSLGQGLEFLIYFQGNSAPDKSGLPSDRFSAERTGGSVSTLTIQRTQQEDSAVYLCASSLAAPGLRGYTFGSGTRLTVV.